Each of the 23 T cell receptor beta chains below was sequenced from the same sample in a study of CD8 T cells in ankylosing spondylitis (dated by TCRdb to 2016 to 2017). Receptor libraries were prepared by 5' RACE. The sample was run on an Illumina HiSeq 2500. TCRdb ran its own pipeline on the public reads, namely fastp trimming at Q25 and MiXCR clone calling, and kept in-frame beta chains. Each entry merges the rows of one CDR3 protein and shows their most common DNA and genes. For this sample there are more than 35,000 distinct CDR3 sequences; 2.5% to 3% appear just once. About 4.5% of the sample belongs to the ten largest clones. The sample comprised blood, either unsorted or a sorted T cell fraction (not recorded which). The source of these receptors is a male donor with ankylosing spondylitis or in good health (not recorded which).

There are many counts of this clonotype. The chain couples TRBV9 to TRBJ2-3; maybe TRBD1 (5 bases). From germline, CDR1 is SGDLS and CDR2 YYNGEE. The germline V and J ends were trimmed by 0 bases and 10 bases, with 9 bases remaining between them. CDR3 size: 12 residues. CDR3 amino acids: CASSVVQGPQYF. DNA of the CDR3: TGTGCCAGCAGCGTAGTTCAGGGTCCGCAGTATTTT.

The V gene is TRBV9, the J gene TRBJ2-5; TRBD2 matches 10 bases. Germline CDR1 and CDR2: SGDLS and YYNGEE. The CDR3 loop spans 15 amino acids. V lost 0 bases and J lost 5; bases outside the gene matches: 4. The CDR3 sequence: CASSVGQREGETQYF. The CDR3 DNA reads as TGTGCCAGCAGCGTAGGCCAGCGGGAGGGGGAGACCCAGTACTTC.

This clonotype was seen ten or more times. The CDR3 DNA reads TGTGCCAGCAGCGTACTCAGCGGGAGGGGGGATGAGCAGTTCTTC. Residues: CASSVLSGRGDEQFF. The V and J genes are TRBV9 and TRBJ2-1; 10 nucleotides agree with TRBD2. The CDR3 sequence is 15 residues long. CDR1 is SGDLS, CDR2 YYNGEE, per germline. With V trimmed by 1 base and J by 8 bases, 6 bases remained unmatched.

This clonotype was counted ten times or more. The chain uses TRBV9 and TRBJ2-1; TRBD2 agrees at 7 bases. CDR1 is SGDLS and CDR2 is YYNGEE in the germline V gene. The junction had 16 bases not matched to a gene; V was cut back by 4 bases and J by 6 bases. The CDR3 extends over 17 amino acids. The CDR3 loop is CASSTPSGGGPFNEQFF. For the CDR3, the DNA is TGTGCCAGCAGCACCCCCTCGGGGGGAGGGCCGTTCAATGAGCAGTTCTTC.

The sample holds many counts of this clonotype. The chain has TRBV9 and TRBJ2-1; TRBD2 matches 10 bases. Unmatched junction bases numbered 12, after V lost 0 bases and J lost 6 bases. Germline CDR1 and CDR2: SGDLS and YYNGEE. This CDR3 has 18 residues. CDR3 amino acids: CASSVAYTSGNIINEQFF. The CDR3 DNA sequence: TGTGCCAGCAGCGTAGCTTACACTAGCGGGAACATTATCAATGAGCAGTTCTTC.

This clonotype was detected ten times or more. The chain carries TRBV9 and TRBJ2-2; D possibly matches TRBD1 or TRBD2 (5 bases each). The CDR3 loop spans 19 amino acids. Trimming took 1 base from V and 4 from J, leaving 23 bases between them. Germline assignment: CDR1 SGDLS and CDR2 YYNGEE. Here the CDR3 DNA reads TGTGCCAGCAGCGTACGGATAGGGGACCGGGGCTCGGGCACCGGGGAGCTGTTTTTT. Its protein is CASSVRIGDRGSGTGELFF.

This clonotype showed up many times. This chain links TRBV9 with TRBJ2-1; 12 bases fit TRBD2. Germline V gene lookup returns CDR1 SGDLS and CDR2 YYNGEE. The CDR3 loop spans 16 amino acids. J gave up 6 bases and V 3 bases, and 7 bases lay outside the gene matches. The CDR3 spells CASSARLAGDPNEQFF. The CDR3 DNA follows: TGTGCCAGCAGCGCTCGACTAGCGGGAGACCCCAATGAGCAGTTCTTC.

This clonotype was detected many times. The chain recombines TRBV9 with TRBJ1-5; tentatively, D is TRBD1 (5 bases). Germline V gene data show CDR1 as SGDLS and CDR2 as YYNGEE. CDR3 length: 14 amino acids. The V end was cut by 7 bases, the J end by 0 bases, with 11 bases between. The CDR3 region has the DNA TGTGCCAGCTCCCGGGGCCCTAGCAATCAGCCCCAGCATTTT. It translates to CASSRGPSNQPQHF.

Many counts were recorded for this clonotype. The genes are TRBV9 and TRBJ1-5; D is ambiguous. V was pared by 0 bases and J by 3 bases, with 4 bases between. The CDR3 is 13 amino acids. Germline CDR1 is SGDLS and CDR2 is YYNGEE. Here the CDR3 reads CASSVAINQPQHF. The CDR3 bases are TGTGCCAGCAGCGTAGCGATCAATCAGCCCCAGCATTTT.

This clonotype appeared many times. The gene calls are TRBV9 and TRBJ2-3; the D gene is possibly TRBD2 (6 bases). CDR3 length: 17 residues. The germline CDR1 and CDR2 sequences are SGDLS and YYNGEE. Trimming shortened V by 0 bases and J by 3 bases, and 17 bases separated the two germline ends. The CDR3 DNA sequence: TGTGCCAGCAGCGTAGGGGGTAGCGGAATAATAACAGATACGCAGTATTTT. Translated: CASSVGGSGIITDTQYF. The complete variable domain, with remaining parts taken from reference TRBV9 and TRBJ2-3, reads DSGVTQTPKHLITATGQRVTLRCSPRSGDLSVYWYQQSLDQGLQFLIQYYNGEERAKGNILERFSAQQFPDLHSELNLSSLELGDSALYFCASSVGGSGIITDTQYFGPGTRLTVL.

Ten or more counts support this clonotype. V gene TRBV9 combines with J gene TRBJ2-1; the D gene is possibly TRBD2 (7 bases). Germline CDR1 is SGDLS and CDR2 is YYNGEE. Between the trimmed V and J ends, which lost 4 bases and 5 bases, there was a span of 19 bases. CDR3 length: 16 amino acids. The chain's CDR3 is CASSLRGGGQNNEQFF. The CDR3 DNA sequence: TGTGCCAGCAGCCTAAGAGGGGGGGGGCAGAACAATGAGCAGTTCTTC.

This clonotype showed up many times. The chain recombines TRBV9 with TRBJ1-2; D ambiguous. This CDR3 has 14 residues. The V and J ends lost 0 bases and 4 bases respectively, with 10 bases between them. Germline V CDR1 and CDR2: SGDLS, YYNGEE. The CDR3 DNA sequence: TGTGCCAGCAGCGTAGAACAGTACTCCTATGGCTACACCTTC. Translation gives CASSVEQYSYGYTF.

This clonotype occurred many times. The chain is built from TRBV9 and TRBJ2-7, with 14 nucleotides matching TRBD2. Germline V gene data show CDR1 as SGDLS and CDR2 as YYNGEE. This CDR3 comprises 15 residues. J was trimmed by 7 bases and V by 3 bases; bases with no gene match: 6. CDR3: CASSAAGLAGVEQYF. Written as DNA, the CDR3 is TGTGCCAGCAGCGCAGCGGGACTAGCGGGAGTTGAGCAGTACTTC.

The sample holds many counts of this clonotype. The chain recombines TRBV9 with TRBJ2-3, with D maybe TRBD2 (6 bases). CDR3 length: 16 residues. V shed 4 bases and J shed 1 base, with 16 bases lying between them. Germline V lookup: CDR1 SGDLS, CDR2 YYNGEE. Written as DNA, the CDR3 is TGTGCCAGCAGCCTAATGGGGGGATCGGGCACAGATACGCAGTATTTT. Translation gives CASSLMGGSGTDTQYF.

This clonotype was seen at least ten times. This chain joins TRBV9 and TRBJ1-2, with 10 bases that match TRBD1. CDR1 and CDR2 (germline): SGDLS, YYNGEE. The J segment lost 8 bases and the V segment lost 4 bases, leaving 8 bases of the junction unmatched. This CDR3 spans 14 amino acids. CDR3 region: CASSSGQGTRGYTF. The CDR3 DNA sequence: TGTGCCAGCAGCTCGGGACAGGGGACCAGGGGCTACACCTTC.

About this clonotype: A single base separates this from a much larger clone, so it may be a read error. The rearrangement joins TRBV9 to TRBJ2-3; D call uncertain. From germline, CDR1 is SGDLS and CDR2 YYNGEE. CDR3 length equals 12 residues. The CDR3 DNA reads as TGTGCCAGCATCGTAGCAACAGATACGCAGTATTTT. Encoded protein: CASIVATDTQYF.

This clonotype was counted ten times or more. This chain uses TRBV9 with TRBJ1-1; 7 bases line up with TRBD1. The CDR3 is 16 amino acids. The V and J ends lost 0 bases and 6 bases, in that order; junction bases with no gene match: 11. Germline CDR1 and CDR2: SGDLS and YYNGEE. DNA of the CDR3: TGTGCCAGCAGCGTAGGGCACCAGGGGGGTTTTGCTGAAGCTTTCTTT. Translation gives CASSVGHQGGFAEAFF.

This clonotype has at least ten counts. The CDR3 coding sequence is TGTGCCAGCAGCGTAGGGGGTTCACGGACTAATAATAATGGTGAGCAGTTCTTC. Amino acid sequence: CASSVGGSRTNNNGEQFF. This chain uses TRBV9 with TRBJ2-1; maybe TRBD2 (6 bases). The germline V and J ends were trimmed by 0 bases and 9 bases, with 25 bases remaining between them. The germline V gene encodes CDR1 SGDLS and CDR2 YYNGEE. The CDR3 consists of 18 residues.

Ten or more counts support this clonotype. The chain joins TRBV9 to TRBJ2-1; no definite D call. There are 13 residues in the CDR3. The V end was cut by 2 bases, the J end by 5 bases, with 8 bases between. CDR1 and CDR2 from the germline V gene are SGDLS and YYNGEE. The CDR3 DNA follows: TGTGCCAGCAGCGTCCTCCGCGACAATGAGCAGTTCTTC. This codes for CASSVLRDNEQFF.

This chain connects TRBV9 to TRBJ1-5, with 8 bases identical to TRBD1. Germline CDR1 SGDLS, CDR2 YYNGEE. V shed 2 bases, J shed 10 bases, and the junction held 5 bases outside the gene matches. The CDR3 totals 13 residues. Written as DNA, the CDR3 is TGTGCCAGCAGCGTTGACGACAGGGGTCCCCAGCATTTT. Translation gives CASSVDDRGPQHF.

This clonotype was picked up many times. The chain recombines TRBV9 with TRBJ2-1; the D is unclear. Trimming took 4 bases from V and 6 from J, leaving 17 bases between them. The germline gives CDR1 SGDLS, CDR2 YYNGEE. This CDR3 is 15 amino acids long. In DNA, the CDR3 is TGTGCCAGCAGCCGCATAACCTCACGCGGCAATGAGCAGTTCTTC. It specifies CASSRITSRGNEQFF.

In its sample, this clonotype was seen many times. The V and J genes are TRBV9 and TRBJ2-7; D remains unclear. CDR1 is SGDLS and CDR2 is YYNGEE in the germline V gene. V was cut by 0 bases and J by 2 bases, with 12 bases left in between. This CDR3 has 15 residues. The CDR3 loop reads CASSVDPDRAYEQYF. The CDR3 DNA reads as TGTGCCAGCAGCGTAGATCCAGACCGGGCCTACGAGCAGTACTTC.

In its sample, this clonotype was seen many times. CDR3 sequence reads: CASGSWRSSGANVLTF. As DNA, the CDR3 is TGTGCCAGCGGCTCCTGGAGGAGCTCTGGGGCCAACGTCCTGACTTTC. The J gene is TRBJ2-6, the V gene TRBV9; tentative D call: TRBD2 (5 bases). V lost 7 bases to trimming and J lost 0 bases, with 14 bases between them. Germline V gene data show CDR1 as SGDLS and CDR2 as YYNGEE. The CDR3 contains 16 residues.